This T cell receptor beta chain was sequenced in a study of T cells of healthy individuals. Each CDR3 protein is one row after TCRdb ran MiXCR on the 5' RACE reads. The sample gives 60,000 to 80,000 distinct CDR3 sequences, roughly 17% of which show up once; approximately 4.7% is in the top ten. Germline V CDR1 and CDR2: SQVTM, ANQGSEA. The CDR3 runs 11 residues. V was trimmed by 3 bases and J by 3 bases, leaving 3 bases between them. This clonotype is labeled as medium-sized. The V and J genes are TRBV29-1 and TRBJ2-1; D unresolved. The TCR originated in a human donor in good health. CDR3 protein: CSVEGYNEQFF. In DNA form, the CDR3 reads TGCAGCGTTGAGGGCTACAATGAGCAGTTCTTC.